The 24 T cell receptor beta chains listed next were all sequenced from one sample in a study of control samples from healthy donors and cancer patients. The assay was immunoSEQ multiplex PCR, and TCRdb's table has in-frame clones only and misses some. The data contain roughly 76,000 clones, roughly 93% of them singletons. Sequencing input: blood. These TCRs come from a woman aged 18-35 years in good health.

DNA for the CDR3: TGTGCCAGCAGCTTAGGGGGGGGCTATGGCTACACCTTC. This sequence encodes CASSLGGGYGYTF. The chain recombines TRBV11-2 with TRBJ1-2, with D possibly matching TRBD1 (5 bases). Germline V gene sequence: CDR1 SGHAT, CDR2 FQNNGV. The length of the CDR3 is 13 residues. Trimming took off 1 base at V and 4 bases at J, with 7 bases between the two ends.

The J gene is TRBJ2-6, the V gene TRBV18; D ambiguous. This CDR3 has 17 amino acids. Germline CDR1 reads KGHSH; CDR2 reads LQKENI. Between the trimmed V and J ends, which lost 0 bases and 4 bases, there was a span of 13 bases. The DNA for the CDR3 is TGTGCCAGCTCACCACCGTTAGGCCCCAGGGGGGCCAACGTCCTGACTTTC. Its translation: CASSPPLGPRGANVLTF.

The chain recombines TRBV19 with TRBJ2-5; D gene unclear. The V end lost 9 bases, the J end lost 5 bases, and 16 bases lay between the germline ends. This CDR3 has 13 residues. The V gene's germline CDR1 is LNHDA and CDR2 SQIVND (reference sequence). The CDR3 bases are TGTGCCAGAAACAAAGCGTCTCGGGAGACCCAGTACTTC. Its translation is CARNKASRETQYF.

This rearrangement joins TRBV5-1 to TRBJ1-1; D is unresolved. Germline V gene sequence: CDR1 SGHRS, CDR2 YFSETQ. Trimming cost V 5 bases and J 3 bases, with 8 bases left between them. This CDR3 contains 12 residues. The CDR3 loop is CASRGTDTEAFF. CDR3 in DNA: TGCGCCAGCAGGGGTACGGACACTGAAGCTTTCTTT.

The count of this clone is one. The genes are TRBV15 and TRBJ1-4; a possible D gene is TRBD1 (5 bases). The germline CDR1 and CDR2 sequences are LNHNV and YYDKDF (reference sequence). Trimming pared 3 bases from V and 0 bases from J, leaving 14 bases between. The CDR3 spans 17 residues. This CDR3 is CATSRALGGATNEKLFF. The DNA for the CDR3 is TGTGCCACCAGCAGGGCCCTCGGGGGGGCAACTAATGAAAAACTGTTTTTT. The full variable domain, its missing parts supplied by reference TRBV15 and TRBJ1-4, is DAMVIQNPRYQVTQFGKPVTLSCSQTLNHNVMYWYQQKSSQAPKLLFHYYDKDFNNEADTPDNFQSRRPNTSFCFLDIRSPGLGDTAMYLCATSRALGGATNEKLFFGSGTQLSVL.

This chain uses TRBV2 with TRBJ2-6; perhaps TRBD2 as D (5 bases). The CDR3 sequence is 12 residues long. The germline V gene has CDR1 SNHLY and CDR2 FYNNEI. The V end was cut by 4 bases, the J end by 9 bases, with 7 bases between. As DNA, the CDR3 is TGTGCCAGCAGTGGGACTTACAACGTCCTGACTTTC. This codes for CASSGTYNVLTF.

The rearrangement joins TRBV13 to TRBJ2-7, with 9 nucleotides matching TRBD1. Germline CDR1 reads PRHDT; CDR2 reads FYEKMQ (reference sequence). The CDR3 totals 18 residues. V gave up 4 bases and J gave up 3 bases; unmatched junction bases: 16. Written as DNA, the CDR3 is TGTGCCAGCAGCTCTGCTAAACCGGGACAGGGACAAAACTACGAGCAGTACTTC. It codes for CASSSAKPGQGQNYEQYF.

J is TRBJ2-2 and V is TRBV21-1. TRBV21-1 is labeled a pseudogene. The length of the CDR3 is 18 residues. CDR3 in amino acids: CASSKDAWDRVNTGELFF. The CDR3 DNA follows: TGTGCCAGCAGCAAAGATGCTTGGGACCGGGTGAACACCGGGGAGCTGTTTTTT.

J is TRBJ2-7 and V is TRBV11-2, with D maybe TRBD1 (6 bases). CDR1 SGHAT and CDR2 FQNNGV come from the germline V gene. V was trimmed by 2 bases and J by 0 bases, leaving 8 bases between them. The CDR3 runs to 14 residues. In DNA form, the CDR3 reads TGTGCCAGCAGCTTACTACAGGGCTCCTACGAGCAGTACTTC. Its protein is CASSLLQGSYEQYF.

The chain is built from TRBV7-9 and TRBJ2-5; D not resolved. This CDR3 is 15 amino acids long. Germline V gene sequence: CDR1 SEHNR, CDR2 FQNEAQ (reference sequence). The V and J ends lost 2 bases and 5 bases respectively, with 15 bases between them. CDR3 amino acids: CASSLSMGFRETQYF. In DNA, the CDR3 is TGTGCCAGCAGCTTAAGTATGGGCTTCCGGGAGACCCAGTACTTC.

On this clone itself: Other DNA sequences within the sample encode an identical CDR3. The chain uses TRBV27 and TRBJ2-6; 11 bases line up with TRBD2. CDR1 is MNHEY and CDR2 is SMNVEV in the germline V gene (reference sequence). Trimming took 4 bases from V and 3 from J; bases not matched to a gene: 5. The CDR3 is 17 residues long. The CDR3 DNA follows: TGTGCCAGCAGTTGGCTAGCGGGGGGAGGTGGGGCCAACGTCCTGACTTTC. Residues: CASSWLAGGGGANVLTF.

CDR3 sequence: CASSLSLAGFEQFF. CDR3 in DNA: TGTGCCAGCAGTTTATCACTAGCGGGATTTGAGCAGTTCTTC. This chain uses TRBV27 with TRBJ2-1, with 10 bases that match TRBD2. Trimming took 0 bases from V and 9 from J; bases not matched to a gene: 2. The germline V gene encodes CDR1 MNHEY and CDR2 SMNVEV (reference sequence). The CDR3 contains 14 residues.

This chain links TRBV4-3 with TRBJ2-3, with a weak D call TRBD2 (5 bases). V was clipped by 2 bases and J by 3 bases, with 6 bases between them. Germline V CDR1 and CDR2: LGHNA, YSLEER. This CDR3 has 13 residues. Here the CDR3 DNA reads TGCGCCAGCAGCCAAACGGGGACAGATACGCAGTATTTT. This codes for CASSQTGTDTQYF.

V and J are TRBV28 and TRBJ1-5; TRBD1 aligns across 7 bases. J gave up 6 bases and V 5 bases, and 7 bases lay outside the gene matches. Germline CDR1 MDHEN, CDR2 SYDVKM. This CDR3 has 14 amino acids. CDR3 in amino acids: CASSTPDRVQPQHF. CDR3 nucleotides: TGTGCCAGCAGTACGCCAGACAGGGTTCAGCCCCAGCATTTT.

This CDR3 is CASSSTSTDTSYEQYF. In DNA form, the CDR3 reads TGTGCCAGCAGCTCAACCTCCACTGACACCTCCTACGAGCAGTACTTC. V usage is TRBV7-9 and J usage is TRBJ2-7; D is unclear. V lost 4 bases to trimming and J lost 0 bases, with 16 bases between them. CDR1 is SEHNR, CDR2 FQNEAQ, per germline (reference sequence). There are 16 residues in the CDR3. Using reference TRBV7-9 and TRBJ2-7 for the parts outside the CDR3, the full variable domain is DTGVSQNPRHKITKRGQNVTFRCDPISEHNRLYWYRQTLGQGPEFLTYFQNEAQLEKSRLLSDRFSAERPKGSFSTLEIQRTEQGDSAMYLCASSSTSTDTSYEQYFGPGTRLTVT.

The CDR3 loop is CASSQSGISYNEQFF. DNA of the CDR3: TGCGCCAGCAGCCAAAGCGGGATCTCCTACAATGAGCAGTTCTTC. The chain combines TRBV5-1 with TRBJ2-1; 7 bases are a match to TRBD2. Germline V CDR1 and CDR2: SGHRS, YFSETQ. CDR3 length: 15 amino acids. J lost 0 bases, V lost 4 bases, and 4 bases had no gene match.

The chain carries TRBV9 and TRBJ2-1; D possibly corresponds to TRBD1 (6 bases). The CDR3 is made up of 16 amino acids. Germline loops: CDR1 SGDLS, CDR2 YYNGEE. V lost 3 bases and J lost 2, with 15 bases in between. As DNA, the CDR3 is TGTGCCAGCAGCGAGGGCTACAGGGCTGCCTACAATGAGCAGTTCTTC. It translates to CASSEGYRAAYNEQFF.

The V and J genes are TRBV6-6 and TRBJ1-6; D is undetermined. V was pared by 2 bases and J by 0 bases, with 5 bases between. The CDR3 covers 15 residues. In germline, CDR1 is MNHNY, CDR2 SVGAGI (reference sequence). The CDR3 DNA reads TGTGCCAGCAGTTACGACGGCTCCTATAATTCACCCCTCCACTTT. Translating gives CASSYDGSYNSPLHF.

The chain joins TRBV5-4 to TRBJ1-4; 12 bases align to TRBD1. The CDR3 is made up of 16 amino acids. CDR1 and CDR2 (germline): SGHNT, YYREEE (reference sequence). V was pared by 0 bases and J by 6 bases, with 3 bases of the junction left unmatched. The CDR3 DNA is TGTGCCAGCAGCTTGGGGGACAGGGGGCGGTATGAAAAACTGTTTTTT. This sequence encodes CASSLGDRGRYEKLFF.

The chain recombines TRBV7-9 with TRBJ1-3; D not resolved. The germline gives CDR1 SEHNR, CDR2 FQNEAQ (reference sequence). The V and J ends lost 7 bases and 4 bases respectively, with 8 bases between them. This CDR3 spans 12 amino acids. This CDR3 reads CASTPGGNTIYF. The CDR3 nucleotides are TGTGCCAGCACCCCGGGAGGAAACACCATATATTTT.

CDR3 DNA: TGTGCCAGCGCGTGGTGGAGGGGGCGAGAAAAACTGTTTTTT. Amino acid sequence: CASAWWRGREKLFF. The chain joins TRBV28 to TRBJ1-4, with 7 bases fitting TRBD1. The CDR3 spans 14 residues. Germline assignment: CDR1 MDHEN and CDR2 SYDVKM. V gave up 8 bases and J gave up 8 bases; unmatched junction bases: 11.

The V and J genes are TRBV14 and TRBJ2-3, with TRBD2 identical over 11 bases. Germline CDR1 SGHDN, CDR2 FVKESK. This CDR3 contains 15 residues. V lost 2 bases to trimming and J lost 6 bases; unmatched junction nucleotides: 4. The CDR3 bases are TGTGCCAGCAGCCAACGACTAGCGGGATTGGATACGCAGTATTTT. It translates to CASSQRLAGLDTQYF. Full variable domain (remainder filled in from reference TRBV14 and TRBJ2-3): EAGVTQFPSHSVIEKGQTVTLRCDPISGHDNLYWYRRVMGKEIKFLLHFVKESKQDESGMPNNRFLAERTGGTYSTLKVQPAELEDSGVYFCASSQRLAGLDTQYFGPGTRLTVL.

The rearrangement joins TRBV28 to TRBJ1-1; no reliable D call. Trimming took off 4 bases at V and 5 bases at J, with 8 bases between the two ends. CDR3 length: 12 amino acids. The V gene's germline CDR1 is MDHEN and CDR2 SYDVKM. The CDR3 coding sequence is TGTGCCAGCAGTTCCGGAGTGACTGAAGCTTTCTTT. This sequence encodes CASSSGVTEAFF.

The chain recombines TRBV6-1 with TRBJ1-1; D is undetermined. CDR3 length: 15 residues. Trimming stripped 3 bases from V and 2 bases from J, with 13 bases between. Germline V CDR1 and CDR2: MNHNS, SASEGT. DNA of the CDR3: TGTGCCAGCAGTGATCTCCGAGCAATCAACACTGAAGCTTTCTTT. As protein: CASSDLRAINTEAFF.